Listed here are 7 T cell receptor beta chains from one sample, sequenced in a study of cytomegalovirus exposure and HLA in healthy donors. Amplification used 60 Vbeta primers and 13 Jbeta primers. Assay: immunoSEQ multiplex PCR; the TCRdb copy retains only in-frame clones and omits some. The sample carries 150,000 to 200,000 clones, around four fifths recorded once. Sequenced sample: PBMCs. The receptors stem from a woman in her forties or fifties in good health and CMV-seropositive.

This clone was recorded only once. The chain carries TRBV7-8 and TRBJ2-3; a possible D gene is TRBD2 (6 bases). CDR3 size: 14 residues. V lost 5 bases to trimming and J lost 11 bases, with 20 bases between them. Germline V gene lookup returns CDR1 SGHVS and CDR2 FQNEAQ. The CDR3 sequence: CASSLQTIGSLQYF. CDR3 nucleotides: TGTGCCAGCAGCCTTCAGACTATCGGGAGTCTGCAGTATTTT.

The chain employs TRBV11-2 and TRBJ2-3, with TRBD1 as a possible D gene (6 bases). The germline gives CDR1 SGHAT, CDR2 FQNNGV. Trimming pared 4 bases from V and 7 bases from J, leaving 12 bases between. The CDR3 sequence is 13 residues long. In DNA, the CDR3 is TGTGCCAGCAGCTCTGACAGGATCTATACGCAGTATTTT. Protein sequence: CASSSDRIYTQYF.

The V gene is TRBV2, the J gene TRBJ2-7; 11 bases line up with TRBD1. The germline V gene has CDR1 SNHLY and CDR2 FYNNEI. With 7 bases clipped from V and 6 bases from J, the junction kept 14 bases outside the gene matches. This CDR3 is 16 amino acids long. CDR3 sequence (DNA): TGTGCCAGCAATTTTCTCCCCGGGACAGGGGGGGGCGAGCAGTACTTC. Protein product: CASNFLPGTGGGEQYF.

The rearrangement uses TRBV7-8 and TRBJ2-2, with D possibly TRBD2 on 7 matching bases. From germline, CDR1 is SGHVS and CDR2 FQNEAQ. The V and J ends lost 1 base and 6 bases respectively, with 12 bases between them. The CDR3 consists of 15 residues. Here the CDR3 DNA reads TGTGCCAGCAGCTTAGGAATGGGGGGGCCCGGGGAGCTGTTTTTT. As protein: CASSLGMGGPGELFF.

This chain connects TRBV18 to TRBJ2-1; 8 nucleotides match TRBD2. J lost 3 bases, V lost 2 bases, and 9 bases had no gene match. The CDR3 is made up of 17 amino acids. Germline loops: CDR1 KGHSH, CDR2 LQKENI. CDR3 bases: TGTGCCAGCTCACCAAAGGTAGCGGGAAGTCTCTACAATGAGCAGTTCTTC. Protein sequence: CASSPKVAGSLYNEQFF.

V and J are TRBV7-2 and TRBJ2-1; 9 bases fit TRBD2. Germline V gives CDR1 SGHTA, CDR2 FQGNSA. The CDR3 is 15 residues long. Germline trimming cut 5 bases from V and 4 bases from J; bases unmatched to any gene: 6. The CDR3 sequence is CASSLLAGLYNEQFF. DNA of the CDR3: TGTGCCAGCAGCCTCCTAGCGGGGCTATACAATGAGCAGTTCTTC. Based on the CDR3 plus reference TRBV7-2 and TRBJ2-1, the full variable domain is GAGVSQSPSNKVTEKGKDVELRCDPISGHTALYWYRQSLGQGLEFLIYFQGNSAPDKSGLPSDRFSAERTGGSVSTLTIQRTQQEDSAVYLCASSLLAGLYNEQFFGPGTRLTVL.

V and J are TRBV2 and TRBJ1-3; 7 bases align to TRBD1. The CDR3 runs to 13 residues. Losses at the gene ends were 4 bases for V and 6 bases for J; bases not matched to a gene: 3. Germline CDR1 and CDR2: SNHLY and FYNNEI. CDR3 DNA sequence: TGTGCCAGCAGTGGACAGGGTGAAAACACCATATATTTT. Its protein is CASSGQGENTIYF.